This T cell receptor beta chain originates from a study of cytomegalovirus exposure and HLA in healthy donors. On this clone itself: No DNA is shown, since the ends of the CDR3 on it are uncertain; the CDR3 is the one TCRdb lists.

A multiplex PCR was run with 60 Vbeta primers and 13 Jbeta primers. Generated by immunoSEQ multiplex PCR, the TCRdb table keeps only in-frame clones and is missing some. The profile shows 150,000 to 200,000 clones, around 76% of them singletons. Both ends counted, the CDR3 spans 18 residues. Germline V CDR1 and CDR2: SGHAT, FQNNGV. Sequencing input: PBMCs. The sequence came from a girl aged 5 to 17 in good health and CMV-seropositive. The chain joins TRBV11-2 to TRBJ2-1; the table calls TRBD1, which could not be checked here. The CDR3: CASSLVRARALIYNEQFF.